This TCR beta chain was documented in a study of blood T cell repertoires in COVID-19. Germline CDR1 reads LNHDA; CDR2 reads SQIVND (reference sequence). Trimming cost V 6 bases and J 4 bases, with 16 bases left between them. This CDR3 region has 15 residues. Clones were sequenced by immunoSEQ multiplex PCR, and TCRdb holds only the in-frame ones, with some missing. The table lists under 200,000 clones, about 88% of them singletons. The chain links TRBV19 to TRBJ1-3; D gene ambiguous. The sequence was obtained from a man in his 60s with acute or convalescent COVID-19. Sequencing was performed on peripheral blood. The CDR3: CASSILEGRGNTIYF. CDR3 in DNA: TGTGCCAGTAGCATCCTGGAAGGGAGGGGAAACACCATATATTTT.